Listed below are T cell receptor beta chains from one sample, sequenced in a study of prognosis after radiotherapy for stage I lung cancer. TCRdb re-analysed the multiplex PCR reads in MiXCR, keeping a single row per CDR3 protein. The sample lists around 25,000 distinct CDR3 sequences, around 36% occurring once. This specimen consisted of PBMCs, obtained before or after stereotactic body radiation therapy (not recorded which). The receptor set was obtained from a donor aged 50 or older with non-small cell lung cancer. CDR3s include the opening cysteine and the closing phenylalanine or tryptophan. The D gene is left open where the match is weak. Size is omitted from some rows. Given values are once, few, many or a class for expanded clones.

D gene	clone size	V gene	J gene	CDR3 DNA	CDR3 protein
.	many	TRBV4-1	TRBJ2-7	TGCGCCAGCAGCCAAGAGACAGGCACCACCTACGAGCAGTACTTC	CASSQETGTTYEQYF
.	.	TRBV5-6	TRBJ2-2	TGTGCCAGCGCGGACTTTTCTGGGGAGCTGTTTTTT	CASADFSGELFF
TRBD1	many	TRBV3-1	TRBJ1-2	TGTGCCAGCAGCCCCCGGGAGGTCAGGGGGATCTCTGGCTACACCTTC	CASSPREVRGISGYTF
.	.	TRBV6-1	TRBJ2-1	TGTGCCAGCAGTGAAGGCAGGAGCTCCTACAATGAGCAGTTCTTC	CASSEGRSSYNEQFF
.	many	TRBV6-4	TRBJ1-2	TGTGCCAGCAGTGACCGGCAGGACGGGTATGGCTACACCTTC	CASSDRQDGYGYTF
TRBD1	many	TRBV18	TRBJ2-7	TGTGCCAGCTCACCAGGACAGGGCGGGGAGCAGTACTTC	CASSPGQGGEQYF
TRBD1	.	TRBV6-1	TRBJ2-1	TGTGCCAGCAGTGTCGGACAGGGGGAGGGCAATGAGCAGTTCTTC	CASSVGQGEGNEQFF
TRBD1	many	TRBV3-1	TRBJ2-7	TGTGCCAGCAGTCCGGGACAGGGTCCCTCCGAGCAGTACTTC	CASSPGQGPSEQYF
.	many	TRBV28	TRBJ1-5	TGTGCCAGCAGTTTATTAGAAGGACACGAAGACAATCAGCCCCAGCATTTT	CASSLLEGHEDNQPQHF
.	.	TRBV6-2/TRBV6-3	TRBJ2-5	TGTGCCAGCAGTCATAGAGGGAGAGAGCCCCAGTACTTC	CASSHRGREPQYF
.	many	TRBV19	TRBJ1-2	TGTGCCAGTACCGACGGGGGGTCTTCTAACTATGGCTACACCTTC	CASTDGGSSNYGYTF
.	many	TRBV10-3	TRBJ1-2	TGTGCCATCAAGGAAGGGGAGAACTATGGCTACACCTTC	CAIKEGENYGYTF
.	many	TRBV28	TRBJ2-7	TGTGCCAGCAGTTTAGTAGGGAGTGTGACCTACGAGCAGTACTTC	CASSLVGSVTYEQYF
TRBD2	many	TRBV20-1	TRBJ2-7	TGCAGTGCTAGGGACCGGCTCCGACCCCCCCAAGCGGGAGGCTACGAGCAGTACTTC	CSARDRLRPPQAGGYEQYF
.	once	TRBV12-3/TRBV12-4	TRBJ1-3	TGTGCCAGCAGTTTGGGGGGGGCGGGTGGAAACACCATATATTTT	CASSLGGAGGNTIYF
.	many	TRBV11-3	TRBJ2-1	TGTGCCAGCAGCTTTATCAACAATGAGCAGTTCTTC	CASSFINNEQFF
TRBD2	.	TRBV28	TRBJ2-7	TGTGCCAGCATCCCCCCCGCTGGCGGGAGAGGGGCCTACGAGCAGTACTTC	CASIPPAGGRGAYEQYF
.	.	TRBV6-2/TRBV6-3	TRBJ1-3	TGTGCCAGCAGTGAATTTGATTCCATCTCTGGAAACACCATATATTTT	CASSEFDSISGNTIYF
TRBD1	.	TRBV27	TRBJ1-5	TGTGCCAGCAGTTTCGACAGGGGGGTATACCCCCAGCATTTT	CASSFDRGVYPQHF
.	.	TRBV6-1	TRBJ2-2	TGTGCCAGCAGGCCCCCTCGGACTGCGAACACCGGGGAGCTGTTTTTT	CASRPPRTANTGELFF
TRBD1	many	TRBV12-3/TRBV12-4	TRBJ2-7	TGTGCCAGCAGTCTAGAGGGGGCGTCTAATCTCGAGCAGTACTTC	CASSLEGASNLEQYF
.	few	TRBV19	TRBJ1-2	TGTGCCAGTAGTATAGCACAAAGACCGTCATCTTATGGCTACACCTTC	CASSIAQRPSSYGYTF
.	many	TRBV5-1	TRBJ1-2	TGCGCCAGCAGCTGGGAGGTCGAGTCCCATAACTATGGCTACACCTTC	CASSWEVESHNYGYTF
.	.	TRBV5-6	TRBJ2-7	TGTGTCAGCAGCTTGGAGGGGGGCTTTGGGACCTACGAGCAGTACTTC	CVSSLEGGFGTYEQYF
.	many	TRBV19	TRBJ1-4	TGTGCCAGTAAACTCGCGAGTCAGTCTAATGAAAAACTGTTTTTT	CASKLASQSNEKLFF
.	once	TRBV5-1	TRBJ2-1	TGCGCCAGCATCTTGATGACTAGCAATGAGCAGTTCTTC	CASILMTSNEQFF
TRBD1	many	TRBV5-5	TRBJ2-2	TGTGCCAGCAGCTTGGGGAAAACAACAGGGGCCGGGGAGCTGTTTTTT	CASSLGKTTGAGELFF
TRBD1	many	TRBV5-1	TRBJ2-2	TGCGCCAGCAGATTAGGACAGGGGGCGAACGGGGAGCTGTTTTTT	CASRLGQGANGELFF
TRBD2	many	TRBV3-1	TRBJ2-7	TGTGCCAGCAGCCAAGCGCTAGCGGGAGGAGTCGTCTACGAGCAGTACTTC	CASSQALAGGVVYEQYF
.	many	TRBV19	TRBJ1-1	TGTGCCAGTGCGGACAGTGAAGCTTTCTTT	CASADSEAFF
TRBD1	many	TRBV18	TRBJ1-3	TGTGCCAGCTCACCGACGGGACAGAGCTCTGGAAACACCATATATTTT	CASSPTGQSSGNTIYF
.	many	TRBV9	TRBJ2-7	TGTGCCAGCAGCCCCTCGGGAGAGGCCTACGAGCAGTACTTC	CASSPSGEAYEQYF
TRBD2	many	TRBV27	TRBJ2-7	TGTGCCAGCAGTTCCCGGGGGGGGGCAGGGCTCGGCTACGAGCAGTACTTC	CASSSRGGAGLGYEQYF
.	.	TRBV12-5	TRBJ2-7	TGTGCTAGTGGTTTGGTTCGGGGTTACGAGCAGTACTTC	CASGLVRGYEQYF
.	.	TRBV5-1	TRBJ2-1	TGCGCCAGCAGCCGGGACCCCACGGCCTATGAGCAGTTCTTC	CASSRDPTAYEQFF
.	many	TRBV5-1	TRBJ1-1	TGCGCCAGCAGCTTGAATATGGGGGGGGGCACTGAAGCTTTCTTT	CASSLNMGGGTEAFF
.	many	TRBV4-2	TRBJ2-3	TGTGCCAGCAGCCAAGATCTAGCCGGGAAAGATACGCAGTATTTT	CASSQDLAGKDTQYF
.	many	TRBV3-2	TRBJ2-7	TGTGCCAGCAGGTACGAGCAGTACTTC	CASRYEQYF
.	many	TRBV11-3	TRBJ2-1	TGTGCCAGCAGCTTCAGGATCTCCTACAATGAGCAGTTCTTC	CASSFRISYNEQFF
.	medium-sized	TRBV6-1	TRBJ2-1	TGTGCCACCGATCCGAGCGGGAATGAGCAGTTCTTC	CATDPSGNEQFF
TRBD2	.	TRBV5-4	TRBJ2-7	TGTGCCAGCAGCCCGCCTAGCGGTAGCTCCTACGAGCAGTACTTC	CASSPPSGSSYEQYF
.	many	TRBV2	TRBJ2-5	TGTGCCAGCACCCTCTATCGGGAGGAGACCCAGTACTTC	CASTLYREETQYF
.	.	TRBV20-1	TRBJ1-1	TGCAGTGCTGTAGCTTCGGACACCGAAGCTTTCTTT	CSAVASDTEAFF
.	many	TRBV5-1	TRBJ1-6	TGCGCCAGCAGCCCCAGGAGGGGAGGGGAGTCACCCCTCCACTTT	CASSPRRGGESPLHF
TRBD2	many	TRBV4-2	TRBJ2-1	TGTGCCAGCAGCCAAGAGGCTAGCGGACCCTACAATGAGCAGTTCTTC	CASSQEASGPYNEQFF
.	many	TRBV19	TRBJ1-4	TGTGCCAGTAGTATTCCCTTTGGAAAGACTAATGAAAAACTGTTTTTT	CASSIPFGKTNEKLFF
TRBD2	many	TRBV20-1	TRBJ2-1	TGCAGTGCTATCAGTCGGCCTAGCGGGAGGGCCCCCTACAATGAGCAGTTCTTC	CSAISRPSGRAPYNEQFF
TRBD2	many	TRBV19	TRBJ2-7	TGTGCCAGTAGTACCCTAGCGGGAGCCCCCTACGAGCAGTACTTC	CASSTLAGAPYEQYF
.	.	TRBV7-9	TRBJ1-2	TGTGCCAGCAGCCCCGGGACGGTTAACTATGGCTACACCTTC	CASSPGTVNYGYTF
.	many	TRBV11-2	TRBJ1-2	TGTGCCAGCAGCTCAAACCCGGGCTACAAGTCTGGCTACACCTTC	CASSSNPGYKSGYTF
.	.	TRBV6-1	TRBJ2-1	TGTGCCAGCAGCCAGGACTCACTGGTGAATGAGCAGTTCTTC	CASSQDSLVNEQFF
TRBD2	few	TRBV7-3	TRBJ2-1	TGTGCCAGCAGCTCCCCGGGCGGGAGGGCCTCCTACAATGAGCAGTTCTTC	CASSSPGGRASYNEQFF
.	many	TRBV19	TRBJ2-3	TGTGCCAGTACCGTACAGGGCGCAGATACGCAGTATTTT	CASTVQGADTQYF
TRBD2	.	TRBV9	TRBJ2-5	TGTGCCAGCAGCGTAGCTAGCGGGAGACAGGGAGAGACCCAGTACTTC	CASSVASGRQGETQYF